A single sample is the source of the 15 T cell receptor beta chains below, sequenced in a study of OX40 agonist ivuxolimab in advanced cancers. Data came from immunoSEQ multiplex PCR; TCRdb stores just in-frame clones and leaves some out. The data hold roughly 50,000 clones, with over 75% observed a single time. The sample was CD4+ or CD8+ T cells sorted from blood, taken in a trial of the OX40 agonist ivuxolimab. The receptors here all came from an adult with an advanced solid tumor such as melanoma, head and neck, liver or kidney cancer.

The gene calls are TRBV6-1 and TRBJ2-7; TRBD2 matches 13 bases. Trimming removed 3 bases from V and 5 bases from J; junction bases left unmatched: 4. Germline CDR1 and CDR2: MNHNS and SASEGT. The CDR3 consists of 15 residues. CDR3 loop: CASSDGTSGVDEQYF. The CDR3 DNA follows: TGTGCCAGCAGTGACGGGACTAGCGGGGTCGACGAGCAGTACTTC.

The rearrangement uses TRBV28 and TRBJ2-7; TRBD2 might be the D (6 bases). V shed 5 bases and J shed 3 bases, with 11 bases lying between them. The CDR3 runs to 13 residues. The germline V gene encodes CDR1 MDHEN and CDR2 SYDVKM. The CDR3 sequence: CASSPPGGYEQYF. For the CDR3, the DNA is TGTGCCAGCAGTCCCCCCGGGGGCTACGAGCAGTACTTC.

This clone was recorded a few times. V usage is TRBV10-1 and J usage is TRBJ1-1, with unresolved D. Trimming removed 3 bases from V and 5 bases from J, with 10 bases in between. The CDR3 extends over 13 amino acids. The germline CDR1 and CDR2 sequences are WNHNN and SYGVQD (reference sequence). CDR3 region: CASSDLGITEAFF. CDR3 nucleotide sequence: TGCGCCAGCAGTGATTTGGGAATTACTGAAGCTTTCTTT.

The chain combines TRBV28 with TRBJ2-2, with 10 bases matching TRBD2. Trimming took 5 bases from V and 3 from J; bases not matched to a gene: 6. There are 16 residues in the CDR3. CDR1 MDHEN and CDR2 SYDVKM come from the germline V gene. CDR3 DNA sequence: TGTGCCAGCAGTCCCCGGACTAGCGGTGACACCGGGGAGCTGTTTTTT. Its translation is CASSPRTSGDTGELFF.

V gene TRBV29-1 combines with J gene TRBJ2-7; maybe TRBD1 (6 bases). V was clipped by 0 bases and J by 7 bases, with 13 bases between them. Per germline, CDR1 SQVTM and CDR2 ANQGSEA. This CDR3 has 13 residues. CDR3 residues: CSVEDGQGWEQYF. CDR3 coding DNA: TGCAGCGTTGAAGATGGGCAGGGGTGGGAGCAGTACTTC.

Written as DNA, the CDR3 is TGTGCCACCAGTAAGGACGGTGGCTACACCTTC. Translation: CATSKDGGYTF. The chain has TRBV15 and TRBJ1-2; D is unresolved. V lost 6 bases and J lost 7, with 9 bases in between. The germline V gene encodes CDR1 LNHNV and CDR2 YYDKDF (reference sequence). This CDR3 contains 11 residues. The full variable domain, rest sourced from reference TRBV15 and TRBJ1-2, is DAMVIQNPRYQVTQFGKPVTLSCSQTLNHNVMYWYQQKSSQAPKLLFHYYDKDFNNEADTPDNFQSRRPNTSFCFLDIRSPGLGDTAMYLCATSKDGGYTFGSGTRLTVV.

The V call is TRBV5-4, the J call TRBJ2-7; no definite D call. The CDR3 consists of 9 residues. V was trimmed by 6 bases and J by 12 bases, leaving 10 bases between them. The germline CDR1 and CDR2 sequences are SGHNT and YYREEE (reference sequence). CDR3 protein: CASTSGPYV. The DNA of the CDR3 is TGTGCCAGCACCTCAGGCCCGTACGTC.

This rearrangement joins TRBV5-1 to TRBJ1-1; D might be TRBD1 (6 bases). V was shortened by 0 bases and J by 3 bases, with 12 bases between the two germline ends. This CDR3 is 15 amino acids long. CDR1 is SGHRS, CDR2 YFSETQ, per germline. The CDR3 reads CASSLVGGGDTEAFF. In DNA, the CDR3 is TGCGCCAGCAGCTTGGTAGGGGGAGGAGACACTGAAGCTTTCTTT.

The chain links TRBV7-9 to TRBJ2-5; D might be TRBD1 or TRBD2, each matching 5 bases. Germline V lookup: CDR1 SEHNR, CDR2 FQNEAQ (reference sequence). This CDR3 contains 14 residues. V was trimmed by 5 bases and J by 5 bases, leaving 15 bases between them. The CDR3 is CASSTTMGRETQYF. DNA of the CDR3: TGTGCCAGCAGCACAACGATGGGACGGGAGACCCAGTACTTC.

The gene calls are TRBV5-5 and TRBJ2-1; D unresolved. This CDR3 region has 15 residues. V was pared by 1 base and J by 3 bases, with 11 bases between. Germline V CDR1 and CDR2: SGHKS, YYEKEE (reference sequence). CDR3 sequence reads: CASSLWGGNYNEQFF. In nucleotides, the CDR3 is TGTGCCAGCAGCTTGTGGGGTGGTAACTACAATGAGCAGTTCTTC.

The chain is built from TRBV5-5 and TRBJ2-7, with TRBD1 as a possible D gene (6 bases). This CDR3 contains 12 residues. The germline V gene encodes CDR1 SGHKS and CDR2 YYEKEE (reference sequence). Between the trimmed V and J ends, which lost 3 bases and 7 bases, there was a span of 11 bases. The CDR3 DNA reads TGTGCCAGCAGCTCCGGGACAATAGAGCAGTACGTC. The encoded protein is CASSSGTIEQYV.

The chain links TRBV5-8 to TRBJ2-1; the D gene is possibly TRBD2 (5 bases). Germline assignment: CDR1 SGHTS and CDR2 YDEGEE. Trimming took off 0 bases at V and 1 base at J, with 17 bases between the two ends. The CDR3 covers 18 residues. The CDR3 nucleotides read TGTGCCAGCAGCTTGGGGATAGCGTACTACTCTTCCTACAATGAGCAGTTCTTC. Protein: CASSLGIAYYSSYNEQFF.

The J gene is TRBJ2-5, the V gene TRBV27, with D unclear. The germline V gene has CDR1 MNHEY and CDR2 SMNVEV (reference sequence). Between the trimmed V and J ends, which lost 0 bases and 5 bases, there was a span of 10 bases. CDR3 length: 14 residues. The CDR3 reads CASSLSPLLETQYF. In DNA, the CDR3 is TGTGCCAGCAGTTTATCCCCCCTCTTGGAGACCCAGTACTTC.

This clone came up once. V is TRBV13 and J is TRBJ1-5, with 7 bases fitting TRBD1. V lost 5 bases to trimming and J lost 6 bases; unmatched junction nucleotides: 7. Per the germline V gene, CDR1 is PRHDT and CDR2 is FYEKMQ (reference sequence). This CDR3 spans 14 amino acids. The CDR3 is CASSLRTGLQPQHF. CDR3 in DNA: TGTGCCAGCAGCCTCCGGACAGGCCTTCAGCCCCAGCATTTT.

V and J are TRBV7-6 and TRBJ1-1; TRBD1 might be the D (5 bases). The CDR3 is 17 residues long. Between the trimmed V and J ends, which lost 3 bases and 3 bases, there was a span of 20 bases. Germline V gene sequence: CDR1 SGHVS, CDR2 FNYEAQ. The CDR3 DNA follows: TGTGCCAGCAGCTTGTGGGCTACTCAGGGAAGAGACACTGAAGCTTTCTTT. Its translation is CASSLWATQGRDTEAFF.